Below are 21 T cell receptor beta chains sequenced from a single sample in a study of cytomegalovirus exposure and HLA in healthy donors. PCR primers comprised 60 Vbeta and 13 Jbeta primers. Using immunoSEQ multiplex PCR, the repertoire was profiled, and TCRdb retains in-frame clones only, with some absent. The table includes around 210,000 clones, over 75% detected once. The sample taken for sequencing was PBMCs. These receptors all stem from a woman in her twenties or thirties in good health and CMV-seronegative.

This chain joins TRBV9 and TRBJ1-1; D is perhaps TRBD1 (5 bases). This CDR3 is 13 amino acids long. With 0 bases removed from V and 6 bases from J, the gap between germline ends came to 9 bases. Germline loops: CDR1 SGDLS, CDR2 YYNGEE. The CDR3 protein is CASSVGTLSEAFF. CDR3 DNA sequence: TGTGCCAGCAGCGTAGGGACACTATCTGAAGCTTTCTTT.

Details on this clone: One end of the junction does not line up with germline, which may come from a read error. CDR3 nucleotide sequence: TGTGCCAGCGGCTTAGCCGTACTACTGTTTTTT. This gives the protein CASGLAVLLFF. The rearrangement links TRBV7-6 to TRBJ1-4; no clear D gene. Germline V gives CDR1 SGHVS, CDR2 FNYEAQ. This CDR3 region has 11 residues.

This chain joins TRBV5-6 and TRBJ2-1, with 13 bases matching TRBD2. The junction had 4 bases not matched to a gene; V was cut back by 0 bases and J by 7 bases. Germline V gene lookup returns CDR1 SGHDT and CDR2 YYEEEE. There are 16 residues in the CDR3. The CDR3 nucleotides are TGTGCCAGCAGCTTGGATGGGACTAGCGGGATAAATGAGCAGTTCTTC. Its protein product is CASSLDGTSGINEQFF.

The gene calls are TRBV5-4 and TRBJ1-2, with TRBD1 matching 9 bases. Germline loops: CDR1 SGHNT, CDR2 YYREEE (reference sequence). The CDR3 contains 15 residues. Trimming took 4 bases from V and 1 from J; bases not matched to a gene: 5. The DNA of the CDR3 is TGTGCCAGCAGCCCGGGACAGGGTTTTAACTATGGCTACACCTTC. Its protein product is CASSPGQGFNYGYTF.

The CDR3 nucleotides read TGTGCCAGCAGCCGTATACAGGGGACTGAAGCTTTCTTT. Its protein product is CASSRIQGTEAFF. This sequence joins TRBV27 and TRBJ1-1; TRBD1 matches 7 bases. Per the germline V gene, CDR1 is MNHEY and CDR2 is SMNVEV (reference sequence). V lost 6 bases to trimming and J lost 5 bases; unmatched junction nucleotides: 6. CDR3 size: 13 residues.

This rearrangement joins TRBV7-2 to TRBJ1-1; TRBD1 matches at 7 bases. The CDR3 covers 14 residues. With V trimmed by 5 bases and J by 1 base, 4 bases remained unmatched. Germline V gives CDR1 SGHTA, CDR2 FQGNSA. The CDR3 loop is CASSPQGENTEAFF. The CDR3 bases are TGTGCCAGCAGCCCCCAGGGGGAGAACACTGAAGCTTTCTTT.

The chain joins TRBV6-4 to TRBJ1-2; possible D gene TRBD1, 5 bases. The CDR3 totals 14 residues. Trimming left V 5 bases short and J 5 bases short, with 15 bases between. From germline, CDR1 is MRHNA and CDR2 SNTAGT. CDR3 amino acids: CASSPTAWGYGYTF. CDR3 bases: TGTGCCAGCAGTCCGACAGCCTGGGGTTATGGCTACACCTTC.

The V and J genes are TRBV28 and TRBJ1-5; D is perhaps TRBD1 (5 bases). The CDR3 is made up of 15 amino acids. The germline gives CDR1 MDHEN, CDR2 SYDVKM. Trimming shortened V by 2 bases and J by 4 bases, and 12 bases separated the two germline ends. In DNA form, the CDR3 reads TGTGCCAGCAGTTTAGCAGGGCTCTGGAATCAGCCCCAGCATTTT. This encodes CASSLAGLWNQPQHF.

The table lists this clone with a count of one. V and J are TRBV6-1 and TRBJ2-5; 12 bases are shared with TRBD1. V dropped 4 bases and J dropped 11; count of bases not matched to a gene: 5. The CDR3 length is 13 residues. Per the germline V gene, CDR1 is MNHNS and CDR2 is SASEGT. CDR3 residues: CASSGDRGLEQYF. CDR3 nucleotides: TGTGCCAGCAGTGGGGACAGGGGGCTTGAGCAGTACTTC.

This clone was counted only a few times. The junction departs from the called germline gene at one end, perhaps through a read error. The chain is built from TRBV10-3 and TRBJ2-3, with TRBD2 identical over 9 bases. The germline gives CDR1 ENHRY, CDR2 SYGVKD. This CDR3 has 16 residues. CDR3 coding DNA: TGTGCCAGCAGTGAGGGGACTAGCTGGAGCACAGATACGCAGTATTTT. This gives the protein CASSEGTSWSTDTQYF.

This rearrangement joins TRBV7-6 to TRBJ2-1, with D perhaps TRBD1 (6 bases). The germline V gene has CDR1 SGHVS and CDR2 FNYEAQ. The CDR3 length is 17 residues. Trimming took 6 bases from V and 5 from J, leaving 23 bases between them. CDR3 coding DNA: TGTGCCAGCAGTTTTTTTTTGGACAGTCACGACAACAATGAGCAGTTCTTC. This codes for CASSFFLDSHDNNEQFF.

This clone was picked up a small number of times. CDR3 sequence: CASSRQGSTEAFF. The CDR3 coding sequence is TGTGCCAGCAGCCGACAGGGAAGCACTGAAGCTTTCTTT. The gene calls are TRBV6-5 and TRBJ1-1, with 7 nucleotides matching TRBD1. The CDR3 runs 13 residues. Germline V gene data show CDR1 as MNHEY and CDR2 as SVGAGI. The J segment lost 4 bases and the V segment lost 6 bases, leaving 5 bases of the junction unmatched.

The chain carries TRBV30 and TRBJ1-1, with D perhaps TRBD1 (5 bases). The CDR3 is 12 residues long. Germline assignment: CDR1 GTSNPN and CDR2 SVGIG (reference sequence). V lost 4 bases and J 5 bases, leaving 11 bases between the germline ends. This chain's CDR3 is CAWIPGGTEAFF. The DNA for the CDR3 is TGTGCCTGGATACCGGGGGGGACTGAAGCTTTCTTT.

The chain carries TRBV20-1 and TRBJ2-7; unclear D gene. V was trimmed by 4 bases and J by 6 bases, leaving 7 bases between them. Per germline, CDR1 DFQATT and CDR2 SNEGSKA (reference sequence). This CDR3 is 10 amino acids long. The CDR3 loop is CSAIEVEQYF. The CDR3 DNA reads TGCAGTGCTATTGAGGTCGAGCAGTACTTC.

The rearrangement links TRBV2 to TRBJ2-3; tentative D call: TRBD2 (6 bases). V was shortened by 7 bases and J by 4 bases, with 9 bases between the two germline ends. The germline CDR1 and CDR2 sequences are SNHLY and FYNNEI. The CDR3 has 12 residues. The CDR3 reads CASTLAADTQYF. In DNA, the CDR3 is TGTGCCAGCACACTAGCCGCAGATACGCAGTATTTT. Looking up the rest from reference TRBV2 and TRBJ2-3 gives the full variable domain: EPEVTQTPSHQVTQMGQEVILRCVPISNHLYFYWYRQILGQKVEFLVSFYNNEISEKSEIFDDQFSVERPDGSNFTLKIRSTKLEDSAMYFCASTLAADTQYFGPGTRLTVL.

V and J are TRBV11-2 and TRBJ1-2; D is unclear. Trimming left V 1 base short and J 8 bases short, with 17 bases between. Germline V lookup: CDR1 SGHAT, CDR2 FQNNGV. CDR3 size: 15 residues. The CDR3 DNA sequence: TGTGCCAGCAGCTTAGGTTTGGGCCCGGTCCTGGGCTACACCTTC. Its protein product is CASSLGLGPVLGYTF.

V usage is TRBV7-9 and J usage is TRBJ1-6; 7 positions agree with TRBD1. V was pared by 5 bases and J by 7 bases, with 5 bases of the junction left unmatched. The germline CDR1 and CDR2 sequences are SEHNR and FQNEAQ (reference sequence). This CDR3 spans 14 amino acids. The CDR3 loop reads CASSPGQPNSPLHF. For the CDR3, the DNA is TGTGCCAGCAGCCCGGGACAGCCAAATTCACCCCTCCACTTT.

The chain couples TRBV7-9 to TRBJ2-7; D possibly corresponds to TRBD2 (5 bases). This CDR3 contains 14 residues. Germline CDR1 is SEHNR and CDR2 is FQNEAQ (reference sequence). V gave up 4 bases and J gave up 5 bases, with 15 bases separating them. In DNA, the CDR3 is TGTGCCAGCAGCTCGGGATACCGTAGCCACGAGCAGTACTTC. Protein product: CASSSGYRSHEQYF. Variable domain in full (rest from reference TRBV7-9 and TRBJ2-7): DTGVSQNPRHKITKRGQNVTFRCDPISEHNRLYWYRQTLGQGPEFLTYFQNEAQLEKSRLLSDRFSAERPKGSFSTLEIQRTEQGDSAMYLCASSSGYRSHEQYFGPGTRLTVT.

In this sample, this clone turned up a few times. The chain has TRBV28 and TRBJ2-1; TRBD1 matches 8 bases. The germline V gene has CDR1 MDHEN and CDR2 SYDVKM. V lost 3 bases to trimming and J lost 3 bases; unmatched junction nucleotides: 7. The CDR3 loop spans 16 amino acids. CDR3 in amino acids: CASSFPDRGIYNEQFF. The CDR3 DNA reads as TGTGCCAGCAGTTTCCCCGACAGGGGAATCTACAATGAGCAGTTCTTC. The entire variable domain, with the rest obtained from reference TRBV28 and TRBJ2-1, is as follows: DVKVTQSSRYLVKRTGEKVFLECVQDMDHENMFWYRQDPGLGLRLIYFSYDVKMKEKGDIPEGYSVSREKKERFSLILESASTNQTSMYLCASSFPDRGIYNEQFFGPGTRLTVL.

The chain recombines TRBV5-4 with TRBJ2-7, with 7 bases aligning to TRBD1. The junction had 9 bases not matched to a gene; V was cut back by 0 bases and J by 3 bases. The CDR3 covers 16 residues. Germline V gene data show CDR1 as SGHNT and CDR2 as YYREEE (reference sequence). The chain's CDR3 is CASSLGSGQRFYEQYF. DNA of the CDR3: TGTGCCAGCAGCTTGGGATCGGGACAGAGATTCTACGAGCAGTACTTC. The full variable domain, with the rest looked up from reference TRBV5-4 and TRBJ2-7, is ETGVTQSPTHLIKTRGQQVTLRCSSQSGHNTVSWYQQALGQGPQFIFQYYREEENGRGNFPPRFSGLQFPNYSSELNVNALELDDSALYLCASSLGSGQRFYEQYFGPGTRLTVT.

This chain joins TRBV28 and TRBJ2-5; tentative D call: TRBD2 (6 bases). The ends were cut back, 5 bases at V and 5 bases at J, with 18 bases in the middle. Germline V gene lookup returns CDR1 MDHEN and CDR2 SYDVKM. CDR3 length: 15 residues. The CDR3 DNA reads TGTGCCAGCAGTCTGCTGGGAGGAGCAAGGGAGACCCAGTACTTC. Translation gives CASSLLGGARETQYF. Full variable domain (outside the CDR3, taken from reference TRBV28 and TRBJ2-5): DVKVTQSSRYLVKRTGEKVFLECVQDMDHENMFWYRQDPGLGLRLIYFSYDVKMKEKGDIPEGYSVSREKKERFSLILESASTNQTSMYLCASSLLGGARETQYFGPGTRLLVL.